One and the same sample provided the 22 T cell receptor beta chains below, sequenced in a study of T cell repertoires in cytomegalovirus infection. TCRdb reanalysed the reads using MiXCR and keeps one entry per CDR3 protein. The repertoire has fewer than 400,000 distinct CDR3 sequences, about a sixth of them found once; the top ten carry roughly 9%. Sequencing used PBMCs. The origin of the receptors is a human donor in good health (CMV status not recorded). Some clones in this sample may be carry-over from other donors' samples.

This rearrangement joins TRBV4-2 to TRBJ1-2; the D is unclear. This CDR3 is built from 15 residues. Germline V gene sequence: CDR1 LGHNA, CDR2 YNFKEQ. With 0 bases removed from V and 6 bases from J, the gap between germline ends came to 14 bases. In DNA form, the CDR3 reads TGTGCCAGCAGCCAAGAGAACTCTCGGATAAATGGCTACACCTTC. This codes for CASSQENSRINGYTF.

This clonotype was observed a few times. The chain couples TRBV3-1 to TRBJ2-7, with a tentative D call TRBD2 (6 bases). CDR3 length: 18 amino acids. The V gene's germline CDR1 is LGHDT and CDR2 YNNKEL (reference sequence). Deletions cut 0 bases from V and 7 bases from J, with 25 bases between. This chain's CDR3 is CASSQDSGRTTHLREQYF. CDR3 coding DNA: TGTGCCAGCAGCCAAGATTCCGGGAGAACGACCCATCTACGAGAGCAGTACTTC.

This clonotype turned up a few times. CDR3 sequence reads: CASSQDSGAGNTIYF. CDR3 DNA sequence: TGCGCCAGCAGCCAAGATTCAGGGGCTGGAAACACCATATATTTT. This sequence joins TRBV4-1 and TRBJ1-3, with D perhaps matching TRBD1 (6 bases). The V end lost 0 bases, the J end lost 2 bases, and 8 bases lay between the germline ends. The CDR3 is made up of 15 amino acids. Germline CDR1 MGHRA, CDR2 YSYEKL.

The chain employs TRBV28 and TRBJ2-7; D assignment may be TRBD1 or TRBD2 (5 bases each). The length of the CDR3 is 14 residues. Trimming removed 3 bases at V and 2 bases at J, with 11 bases between. Germline V gene data show CDR1 as MDHEN and CDR2 as SYDVKM. In DNA, the CDR3 is TGTGCCAGCAGTTTTGGGGACCCAACCTACGAGCAGTACTTC. Its protein is CASSFGDPTYEQYF.

A few counts support this clonotype. The chain recombines TRBV18 with TRBJ1-5; 7 nucleotides match TRBD1. V shed 3 bases, J shed 0 bases, and the junction held 8 bases outside the gene matches. Per germline, CDR1 KGHSH and CDR2 LQKENI. The CDR3 extends over 17 amino acids. The CDR3 bases are TGTGCCAGCTCACCTTCAATGACAGGGATTAGCAATCAGCCCCAGCATTTT. It encodes CASSPSMTGISNQPQHF.

The J gene is TRBJ1-5, the V gene TRBV9; D gene ambiguous. Germline values: CDR1 SGDLS, CDR2 YYNGEE. The CDR3 extends over 14 amino acids. V gave up 0 bases and J gave up 7 bases, with 11 bases separating them. Here the CDR3 DNA reads TGTGCCAGCAGCGTAGATGGGTTGGGGCAGCCCCAGCATTTT. Encoded protein: CASSVDGLGQPQHF.

This clonotype was detected ten times or more. The V and J genes are TRBV11-2 and TRBJ2-4; unclear D gene. V gave up 5 bases and J gave up 2 bases, with 7 bases separating them. This CDR3 is built from 13 residues. Germline values: CDR1 SGHAT, CDR2 FQNNGV. This chain's CDR3 is CASSQGPKNIQYF. The CDR3 nucleotides are TGTGCCAGCAGCCAAGGTCCCAAAAACATTCAGTACTTC.

This clonotype occurred many times. This chain joins TRBV7-2 and TRBJ2-3; 12 bases match TRBD2. After removal of 1 base from V and 3 bases from J, the junction contained 2 bases not matched to a gene. Germline V lookup: CDR1 SGHTA, CDR2 FQGNSA. The CDR3 loop spans 16 amino acids. CDR3: CASSLVLAGGTDTQYF. The CDR3 coding sequence is TGTGCCAGCAGCTTAGTACTAGCGGGGGGAACAGATACGCAGTATTTT. The full variable domain, in which reference TRBV7-2 and TRBJ2-3 provide the parts outside the CDR3, is GAGVSQSPSNKVTEKGKDVELRCDPISGHTALYWYRQSLGQGLEFLIYFQGNSAPDKSGLPSDRFSAERTGGSVSTLTIQRTQQEDSAVYLCASSLVLAGGTDTQYFGPGTRLTVL.

Only a few counts were recorded for this clonotype. This chain joins TRBV7-2 and TRBJ2-1; 13 bases agree with TRBD2. V was clipped by 1 base and J by 6 bases; unmatched bases: 9. CDR1 is SGHTA and CDR2 is FQGNSA in the germline V gene. This CDR3 comprises 18 residues. The CDR3 reads CASSLGPPGTSGINEQFF. As DNA, the CDR3 is TGTGCCAGCAGCTTAGGACCCCCAGGGACTAGCGGGATCAATGAGCAGTTCTTC.

The chain carries TRBV6-2 or TRBV6-3 and TRBJ1-5, with D possibly matching TRBD1 (6 bases). The CDR3 runs to 14 residues. Trimming took 10 bases from V and 5 from J, leaving 18 bases between them. The germline V gene encodes CDR1 MNHEY and CDR2 SVGEGT. The CDR3 DNA sequence: TGTGCCACCCAGGACAGACGTGCGGATCAGCCCCAGCATTTT. It encodes CATQDRRADQPQHF.

This clonotype was detected only a few times. This chain links TRBV19 with TRBJ1-3; possibly TRBD1 for D (5 bases). CDR1 is LNHDA and CDR2 is SQIVND in the germline V gene (reference sequence). V lost 7 bases and J 4 bases, leaving 11 bases between the germline ends. This CDR3 is 13 amino acids long. The CDR3 spells CASTGTGGNTIYF. CDR3 in DNA: TGTGCCAGTACCGGGACGGGAGGAAACACCATATATTTT.

Concerning this clonotype: At one end, the junction sequence differs from germline, possibly due to a read error. J is TRBJ2-7 and V is TRBV7-2; 12 positions agree with TRBD2. CDR1 and CDR2 (germline): SGHTA, FQGNSA. This CDR3 is 16 amino acids long. CDR3: CASSLAPSGGVYEQHF. For the CDR3, the DNA is TGTGCCAGCAGCTTAGCTCCTAGCGGGGGGGTCTACGAGCAGCACTTC.

At least ten counts were recorded for this clonotype. V usage is TRBV19 and J usage is TRBJ1-1, with D unclear. Deletions cut 5 bases from V and 1 base from J, with 14 bases between. The CDR3 totals 15 residues. Per the germline V gene, CDR1 is LNHDA and CDR2 is SQIVND (reference sequence). The CDR3 DNA reads as TGTGCCAGTAGTCCGGGCCCCGCCAAGAACACTGAAGCTTTCTTT. Protein sequence: CASSPGPAKNTEAFF.

This clonotype was recorded a few times. The CDR3 bases are TGTGCCAGCTCACCACCTACTAGCGGGGGAACCTACGAGCAGTACTTC. Protein: CASSPPTSGGTYEQYF. V gene TRBV18 combines with J gene TRBJ2-7, with 11 bases lining up with TRBD2. V lost 0 bases and J lost 2; bases outside the gene matches: 3. Germline lookup yields CDR1 KGHSH and CDR2 LQKENI. The CDR3 runs 16 residues. Looking up the rest from reference TRBV18 and TRBJ2-7 gives the full variable domain: NAGVMQNPRHLVRRRGQEARLRCSPMKGHSHVYWYRQLPEEGLKFMVYLQKENIIDESGMPKERFSAEFPKEGPSILRIQQVVRGDSAAYFCASSPPTSGGTYEQYFGPGTRLTVT.

The chain combines TRBV4-1 with TRBJ1-5, with 7 bases aligning to TRBD1. The CDR3 loop spans 17 amino acids. Trimming cost V 2 bases and J 0 bases; bases outside gene matches: 7. Looked up from germline, CDR1 is MGHRA and CDR2 is YSYEKL. The DNA of the CDR3 is TGCGCCAGCAGCCAAATACCGGGACAGAGTAGCAATCAGCCCCAGCATTTT. It yields the protein CASSQIPGQSSNQPQHF.

This clonotype occurred a few times. The V gene is TRBV7-2, the J gene TRBJ1-5; 7 bases agree with TRBD1. This CDR3 contains 13 residues. Germline CDR1 and CDR2: SGHTA and FQGNSA. The J segment lost 6 bases and the V segment lost 8 bases, leaving 7 bases of the junction unmatched. CDR3 region: CASGQDRGQPQHF. DNA of the CDR3: TGTGCCAGCGGACAGGATAGGGGTCAGCCCCAGCATTTT.

As concerns this clonotype: This sequence may be a read error, since a much larger clone differs from it by one base. The rearrangement joins TRBV7-2 to TRBJ2-1, with 12 bases identical to TRBD2. The CDR3 loop spans 15 amino acids. V shed 2 bases, J shed 7 bases, and the junction held 3 bases outside the gene matches. CDR1 SGHTA and CDR2 FQGNSA come from the germline V gene. CDR3 loop: CASSLIGLAGNEQFF. CDR3 in DNA: TGTGCCAGCAGCTTAATTGGACTAGCGGGAAATGAGCAGTTCTTC.

In this sample, this clonotype turned up a few times. This CDR3 reads CASSLWGEYEQYF. The CDR3 DNA follows: TGTGCCAGCAGTTTGTGGGGGGAGTACGAGCAGTACTTC. V usage is TRBV12-3 or TRBV12-4 and J usage is TRBJ2-7; the D gene is possibly TRBD2 (6 bases). The V end lost 3 bases, the J end lost 4 bases, and 10 bases lay between the germline ends. This CDR3 comprises 13 residues.

This clonotype was recorded at least ten times. V and J are TRBV7-9 and TRBJ2-3, with 13 nucleotides matching TRBD2. J gave up 9 bases and V 8 bases, and 11 bases lay outside the gene matches. Germline CDR1 reads SEHNR; CDR2 reads FQNEAQ (reference sequence). The CDR3 sequence is 15 residues long. CDR3 protein: CASSPGLAGSWTQYF. DNA of the CDR3: TGTGCCAGCTCCCCGGGACTAGCGGGAAGTTGGACGCAGTATTTT.

The V call is TRBV28, the J call TRBJ2-1, with D perhaps TRBD2 (7 bases). Germline CDR1 is MDHEN and CDR2 is SYDVKM. The germline V and J ends were trimmed by 6 bases and 1 base, with 16 bases remaining between them. The CDR3 has 16 residues. The chain's CDR3 is CASSPQGAGSYNEQFF. The CDR3 bases are TGTGCCAGCAGCCCACAGGGAGCGGGGTCCTACAATGAGCAGTTCTTC. Full variable domain (remainder filled in from reference TRBV28 and TRBJ2-1): DVKVTQSSRYLVKRTGEKVFLECVQDMDHENMFWYRQDPGLGLRLIYFSYDVKMKEKGDIPEGYSVSREKKERFSLILESASTNQTSMYLCASSPQGAGSYNEQFFGPGTRLTVL.

The chain joins TRBV20-1 to TRBJ1-6; no reliable D call. The CDR3 has 14 residues. The V and J ends lost 7 bases and 7 bases respectively, with 17 bases between them. The germline V gene has CDR1 DFQATT and CDR2 SNEGSKA (reference sequence). The CDR3 protein is CSVAIGQTNSPLHF. In nucleotides, the CDR3 is TGCAGTGTAGCCATCGGGCAGACCAATTCACCCCTCCACTTT.

This clonotype occurred a few times. The chain combines TRBV2 with TRBJ2-1; D unclear. In germline, CDR1 is SNHLY, CDR2 FYNNEI. The CDR3 sequence is 11 residues long. Between the trimmed V and J ends, which lost 8 bases and 5 bases, there was a span of 7 bases. CDR3 residues: CASGGDNEQFF. The DNA for the CDR3 is TGTGCCAGCGGTGGAGACAATGAGCAGTTCTTC.